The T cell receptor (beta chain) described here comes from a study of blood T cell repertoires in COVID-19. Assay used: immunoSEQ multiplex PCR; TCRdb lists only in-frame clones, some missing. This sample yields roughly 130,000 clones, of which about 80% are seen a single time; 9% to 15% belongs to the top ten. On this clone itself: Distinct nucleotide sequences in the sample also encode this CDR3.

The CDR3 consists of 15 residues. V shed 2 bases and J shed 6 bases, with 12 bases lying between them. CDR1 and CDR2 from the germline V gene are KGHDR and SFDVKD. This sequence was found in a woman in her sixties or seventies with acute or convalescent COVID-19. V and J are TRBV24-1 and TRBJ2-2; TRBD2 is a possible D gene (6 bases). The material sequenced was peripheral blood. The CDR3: CATSDSGVRAGELFF. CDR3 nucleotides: TGTGCCACCAGTGATTCGGGGGTGCGGGCCGGGGAGCTGTTTTTT.